The entry that follows covers one T cell receptor beta chain sequence. Its antigen remains unknown. Investigators sorted each CD8+ T cell subset in triplicate, taking 250,000 to 300,000 cells each time. This specimen comes from a study of CXCR3-negative and CXCR3-positive naive CD8 T cells. Study-level points and caveats: More hydrophobic TRB CDR3s were found in CXCR3-positive naive cells than in CXCR3-negative naive cells.

Germline CDR1 is MNHEY and CDR2 is SVGEGT. The CDR3 has 15 residues. The study made its TRB cDNA libraries by 5' RACE, adding UMI labels. TCRdb reprocessed the 5' RACE reads and reports one entry per CDR3 protein, with no DNA. This sample carries some 120,000 distinct CDR3 sequences, with approximately 0.38% going to the ten biggest clones. The chain combines TRBV6-2 or TRBV6-3 with TRBJ2-7; TCRdb proposes TRBD1, but this gene call is untestable without DNA. The sequence came from a human donor in good health. Some clones in this sample may be carry-over from other donors' samples. The sequenced sample consisted of naive CXCR3+ CD8+ T cells from blood. Subset specified: CD45RO-CCR7+CD27+CD95- naive CD8+ T cells expressing CXCR3 (TNR3+). The CDR3 here is CASSYAQAPSHEQYF.